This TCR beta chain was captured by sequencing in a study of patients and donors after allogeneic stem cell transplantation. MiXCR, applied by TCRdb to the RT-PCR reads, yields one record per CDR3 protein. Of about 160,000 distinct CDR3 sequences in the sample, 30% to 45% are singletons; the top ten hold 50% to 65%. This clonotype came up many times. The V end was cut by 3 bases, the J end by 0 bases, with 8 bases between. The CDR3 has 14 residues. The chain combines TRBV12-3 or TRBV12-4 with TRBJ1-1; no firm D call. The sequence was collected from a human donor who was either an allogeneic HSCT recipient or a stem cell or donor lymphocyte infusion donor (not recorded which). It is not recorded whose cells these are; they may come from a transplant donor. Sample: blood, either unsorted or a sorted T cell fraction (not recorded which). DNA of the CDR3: TGTGCCAGCAGTTTGGGCCAGTTGAACACTGAAGCTTTCTTT. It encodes CASSLGQLNTEAFF.